The rows below give T cell receptor beta chains drawn from one sample of a study of T-cell reconstitution after alpha-beta-depleted transplantation in children. TCRdb recomputed calls from the PCR reads with MiXCR, one row per CDR3 protein. The sample holds around 370,000 distinct CDR3 sequences; 9% to 12% are singletons and the top ten take approximately 2.3%. Source: PBMCs from the stem cell graft donor, taken from the stem cell graft. The receptor set was obtained from a human donor who donated a stem cell graft to a child with acute lymphoblastic leukemia. CDR3s include the opening cysteine and the closing phenylalanine or tryptophan. A D gene is named only where the DNA matches it firmly. Clone size is stated in some rows and not others, as once, few, many or a class when expanded.

cdr3_aa,cdr3_nt,v_call,j_call,d_call,clone_size
CASSLEGREGYEQYF,TGCGCCAGCAGCTTGGAAGGGCGGGAAGGATACGAGCAGTACTTC,TRBV5-1,TRBJ2-7,-,-
CASSLYPPRLAGSTDTQYF,TGTGCCAGCAGTTTATATCCCCCCAGACTAGCGGGGAGCACAGATACGCAGTATTTT,TRBV27,TRBJ2-3,TRBD2,few
CASSPARDTQYF,TGTGCCAGCAGCCCCGCTAGGGATACGCAGTATTTT,TRBV7-8,TRBJ2-3,-,many
CASSVDGGQPQHF,TGTGCCAGCAGTGTCGATGGGGGTCAGCCCCAGCATTTT,TRBV2,TRBJ1-5,-,few
CASSLRTGAQPQHF,TGTGCCAGCAGCTTAAGGACAGGGGCACAGCCCCAGCATTTT,TRBV7-2,TRBJ1-5,TRBD1,few
CSASKGLEFGEQYF,TGCAGTGCTAGCAAGGGACTAGAGTTCGGCGAGCAGTACTTC,TRBV20-1,TRBJ2-7,TRBD2,many
CASSSGTSGIGELFF,TGCGCCAGCAGCTCTGGGACTAGCGGAATCGGGGAGCTGTTTTTT,TRBV5-1,TRBJ2-2,TRBD2,many
CASSFSADTQYF,TGTGCCAGCAGCTTTAGCGCAGATACGCAGTATTTT,TRBV7-9,TRBJ2-3,-,-
CSASTGPGNTIYF,TGCAGTGCTTCGACAGGGCCGGGAAACACCATATATTTT,TRBV20-1,TRBJ1-3,TRBD1,-
CSAAQGGGNQPQHF,TGCAGTGCTGCACAGGGGGGTGGCAATCAGCCCCAGCATTTT,TRBV20-1,TRBJ1-5,TRBD1,-
CSVVGQPNTEAFF,TGCAGCGTTGTCGGGCAGCCGAACACTGAAGCTTTCTTT,TRBV29-1,TRBJ1-1,-,few
CALTMPPRGNVNEQFF,TGTGCCTTGACCATGCCACCCCGCGGGAACGTCAATGAGCAGTTCTTC,TRBV7-9,TRBJ2-1,-,few
CASSLGTGAGNKQYF,TGTGCCAGCAGTTTGGGGACAGGGGCCGGTAATAAGCAGTACTTC,TRBV28,TRBJ2-7,TRBD1,-
CASALAALTSPLHF,TGTGCCAGCGCCCTCGCGGCCCTCACTTCCCCCCTCCACTTT,TRBV12-3/TRBV12-4,TRBJ1-6,-,many
CASSPPVIGTVDTEAFF,TGTGCCAGCAGCCCCCCCGTGATAGGGACTGTGGACACTGAAGCTTTCTTT,TRBV7-9,TRBJ1-1,-,-
CSARGLDRENTEAFF,TGCAGTGCTAGAGGACTGGACAGGGAAAACACTGAAGCTTTCTTT,TRBV20-1,TRBJ1-1,TRBD1,few
CAISEWGQETQYF,TGTGCCATCAGTGAGTGGGGACAAGAGACCCAGTACTTC,TRBV10-3,TRBJ2-5,-,many
CASSRAGAYEQYF,TGTGCCAGCAGCCGCGCAGGCGCCTACGAGCAGTACTTC,TRBV7-2,TRBJ2-7,-,few
CASSPIADYNEQFF,TGTGCCAGCAGCCCCATAGCGGACTACAATGAGCAGTTCTTC,TRBV7-2,TRBJ2-1,-,once
CASRPGLAGGNTGELFF,TGTGCCAGCAGGCCGGGACTAGCGGGAGGGAACACCGGGGAGCTGTTTTTT,TRBV12-3/TRBV12-4,TRBJ2-2,TRBD2,few
CATSRVEKGLTDTQYF,TGTGCCACCAGCAGAGTAGAGAAGGGGCTGACAGATACGCAGTATTTT,TRBV15,TRBJ2-3,-,few
CASKQTGVGSTEAFF,TGTGCCAGTAAACAGACAGGGGTCGGTAGCACTGAAGCTTTCTTT,TRBV19,TRBJ1-1,TRBD1,few
CASSPFGSYGYTF,TGTGCCAGCAGCCCCTTCGGGAGCTATGGCTACACCTTC,TRBV3-1,TRBJ1-2,-,few